This TCR beta chain comes out of a study of graft-versus-host responses after intestinal transplantation. Study details: Every transplant recipient was induced with anti-thymocyte globulin, then maintained on tacrolimus and steroids for around 3 years.

Whole-study findings and limits: Peak circulating GvH clone levels tracked with early post-transplant HvG declines. Researchers found GvH clones in recipient marrow, and some showed up first in ileum or blood.

Trimming cost V 4 bases and J 5 bases; bases outside gene matches: 13. The CDR3 is 16 residues long. The germline CDR1 and CDR2 sequences are SGHNT and YYREEE (reference sequence). As to this clone: Its antigen is still unknown.

Measured with immunoSEQ multiplex PCR; TCRdb has only the in-frame clones, and not every one. The sample records about 86,000 clones, 88% being singletons. This rearrangement joins TRBV5-4 to TRBJ2-7; 9 nucleotides align to TRBD2. The source material was unstimulated CD4+ T cells sorted from spleen or lymph node cells, sampled before transplant. The receptor was derived from a human donor who was the organ donor for an intestinal transplant. The CDR3 protein is CASSLGGGTSMDEQYF. As DNA, the CDR3 is TGTGCCAGCAGCCTTGGTGGGGGGACTAGCATGGACGAGCAGTACTTC.